A single T cell receptor beta chain is shown here with its context. Its antigen is currently unknown. Sequencing was performed with immunoSEQ multiplex PCR; in TCRdb, only in-frame clones are kept and a portion is missing. This sample has 50,000 to 75,000 clones; about nine tenths occur once, and the top ten carry under 2.5%. The data were taken from a study of OX40 agonist ivuxolimab in advanced cancers. Study in general: Intravenous ivuxolimab at 0.01 to 10 mg/kg was given to patients every 2 weeks.

Findings and limits, study-wide: Among the least clonally expanded were partial responders at 0.1-3.0 mg/kg. CD4+ and CD8+ blood T cells expanded clonally by week 6 at 0.1 to 3.0 mg/kg. Specificity for antigen went undetermined in the expanded peripheral T cells.

Trimming cost V 5 bases and J 5 bases, with 18 bases left between them. This CDR3 is 16 amino acids long. CDR1 is LNHNV, CDR2 YYDKDF, per germline (reference sequence). The origin of this receptor is an adult with an advanced solid tumor such as melanoma, head and neck, liver or kidney cancer. The chain combines TRBV15 with TRBJ2-2; possibly TRBD1 or TRBD2 for D (5 bases each). Source: CD4+ or CD8+ T cells sorted from blood, taken in a trial of the OX40 agonist ivuxolimab. The CDR3 reads CATSGLGDPGTGELFF. DNA of the CDR3: TGTGCCACCAGCGGCTTAGGGGACCCGGGGACCGGGGAGCTGTTTTTT.